Listed below are T cell receptor beta chains from one sample, sequenced in a study of cytomegalovirus exposure and HLA in healthy donors. TCRdb's table, derived via immunoSEQ multiplex PCR, lists solely in-frame clones and lacks some. The sample has about 110,000 clones; nearly 75% are singletons. Sequenced material: PBMCs. These receptors all come from a man aged 30 to 39 in good health and CMV-seropositive. The CDR3 runs from the conserved cysteine through the conserved F or W. The D gene is left open where the match is weak. Some rows mark clone size as missing; the rest say once, few, many or name a class of expanded clone.

clone_size: .; v_call: TRBV9; d_call: .; j_call: TRBJ2-1; cdr3_nt: TGTGCCAGCAGCGTAGGAATCGCGGGGTCTTGGAATGAGCAGTTCTTC; cdr3_aa: CASSVGIAGSWNEQFF
clone_size: .; v_call: TRBV4-3; d_call: .; j_call: TRBJ2-5; cdr3_nt: TGCGCCAGCAGCCAAGTAGAAGGTCGGACTCGGGGGGCGGAGACCCAGTACTTC; cdr3_aa: CASSQVEGRTRGAETQYF
clone_size: many; v_call: TRBV2; d_call: .; j_call: TRBJ1-2; cdr3_nt: TGTGCCATCCGGGCGAACAGGGAGTATGGCTACACCTTC; cdr3_aa: CAIRANREYGYTF
clone_size: .; v_call: TRBV5-1; d_call: .; j_call: TRBJ2-5; cdr3_nt: TGCGCCAGCAGCTGGGCCCAAGAGACCCAGTACTTC; cdr3_aa: CASSWAQETQYF
clone_size: .; v_call: TRBV25-1; d_call: .; j_call: TRBJ1-6; cdr3_nt: TGTGCCAGCACGCCTGCGGGGTATAATTCACCCCTCCACTTT; cdr3_aa: CASTPAGYNSPLHF
clone_size: once; v_call: TRBV19; d_call: TRBD1; j_call: TRBJ1-2; cdr3_nt: TGTGCCAGTAGCCGAGACAGGGGGCTTAACTATGGCTACACCTTC; cdr3_aa: CASSRDRGLNYGYTF
clone_size: .; v_call: TRBV4-2; d_call: .; j_call: TRBJ2-3; cdr3_nt: TGTGCCAGCAGCCAAGTGGCGGAGTTATTCACAGATACGCAGTATTTT; cdr3_aa: CASSQVAELFTDTQYF
clone_size: few; v_call: TRBV4-1; d_call: TRBD1; j_call: TRBJ1-5; cdr3_nt: TGCGCCACCAACTCCAGGACAGGGACTGGCCAGCCCCAGCATTTT; cdr3_aa: CATNSRTGTGQPQHF
clone_size: few; v_call: TRBV5-1; d_call: TRBD1; j_call: TRBJ2-7; cdr3_nt: TGCGCCAGCAGCCGAGGAATGGACAGGGAAGAGCAGTACTTC; cdr3_aa: CASSRGMDREEQYF
clone_size: .; v_call: TRBV9; d_call: TRBD2; j_call: TRBJ2-7; cdr3_nt: TGTGCCAGCAGACCAGCGGGGGCTGCCTACGAGCAGTACTTC; cdr3_aa: CASRPAGAAYEQYF
clone_size: .; v_call: TRBV5-1; d_call: .; j_call: TRBJ2-7; cdr3_nt: TGCGCCAGCCGCCCGCCCGCGCACTCCTACGAGCAGTACTTC; cdr3_aa: CASRPPAHSYEQYF
clone_size: .; v_call: TRBV7-9; d_call: .; j_call: TRBJ2-7; cdr3_nt: TGTGCCAGCAGCCCCCCCAGGACAGCCATATACGAGCAGTACTTC; cdr3_aa: CASSPPRTAIYEQYF
clone_size: .; v_call: TRBV30; d_call: .; j_call: TRBJ1-5; cdr3_nt: TGTGCCTGGAGCTCGACAGGTTCGGGTCAGCCCCAGCATTTT; cdr3_aa: CAWSSTGSGQPQHF
clone_size: .; v_call: TRBV20-1; d_call: .; j_call: TRBJ2-1; cdr3_nt: TGCAGTCCAGTCCGGGGTGGTGAGCAGTTCTTC; cdr3_aa: CSPVRGGEQFF
clone_size: .; v_call: TRBV7-9; d_call: .; j_call: TRBJ1-1; cdr3_nt: TGTGCCAGCAGCAAACGACAGGACGTCTCTGAAGCTTTCTTT; cdr3_aa: CASSKRQDVSEAFF
clone_size: .; v_call: TRBV18; d_call: TRBD1; j_call: TRBJ1-2; cdr3_nt: TGTGCCAGCTCACCAGGACAGGCTAGGGGCTACACCTTC; cdr3_aa: CASSPGQARGYTF
clone_size: .; v_call: TRBV9; d_call: TRBD2; j_call: TRBJ2-3; cdr3_nt: TGTGCCAGCAGCGCAGGACTAGCTGGCGATACGCAGTATTTT; cdr3_aa: CASSAGLAGDTQYF
clone_size: .; v_call: TRBV7-2; d_call: TRBD1; j_call: TRBJ2-7; cdr3_nt: TGTGCCAGCAGCCTGGCCGGGACAGACTTAAGGAGGCAGTACTTC; cdr3_aa: CASSLAGTDLRRQYF
clone_size: .; v_call: TRBV7-9; d_call: .; j_call: TRBJ2-5; cdr3_nt: TGTGCCAGCAGCTTAGTAAGGGGCCCAGAGACCCAGTACTTC; cdr3_aa: CASSLVRGPETQYF
clone_size: few; v_call: TRBV5-6; d_call: .; j_call: TRBJ1-3; cdr3_nt: TGTGCCAGCAGCTTGGGCGGGAGGAACACCATATATTTT; cdr3_aa: CASSLGGRNTIYF
clone_size: .; v_call: TRBV7-2; d_call: TRBD1; j_call: TRBJ2-7; cdr3_nt: TGTGCCAGCAGCACGGGGACAGTAAACTACGAGCAGTACTTC; cdr3_aa: CASSTGTVNYEQYF
clone_size: .; v_call: TRBV11-2; d_call: .; j_call: TRBJ2-7; cdr3_nt: TGTGCCAGCAGCCCTCGGACGGGATACTACGAGCAGTACTTC; cdr3_aa: CASSPRTGYYEQYF
clone_size: few; v_call: TRBV18; d_call: .; j_call: TRBJ1-1; cdr3_nt: TGTGCCAGCTCATCGGTGCACACTGAAGCTTTCTTT; cdr3_aa: CASSSVHTEAFF
clone_size: .; v_call: TRBV5-1; d_call: .; j_call: TRBJ2-7; cdr3_nt: TGCGCCCGTAAGTCGAGACGCCGTCCTAGCGAGCAGTACTTC; cdr3_aa: CARKSRRRPSEQYF
clone_size: .; v_call: TRBV5-1; d_call: .; j_call: TRBJ1-4; cdr3_nt: TGCGCCAGCAGTACAGGGAGCGCTAATGAAAAACTGTTTTTT; cdr3_aa: CASSTGSANEKLFF
clone_size: .; v_call: TRBV27; d_call: .; j_call: TRBJ2-6; cdr3_nt: TGTGCCAGCAGTTTAAACGCAGGGGAGGGAACTGGGGCCAACGTCCTGACTTTC; cdr3_aa: CASSLNAGEGTGANVLTF
clone_size: .; v_call: TRBV6-1; d_call: .; j_call: TRBJ1-2; cdr3_nt: TGTGCCAGCATACTAGAGGCCTTTGGAAGCTATGGCTACACCTTC; cdr3_aa: CASILEAFGSYGYTF
clone_size: .; v_call: TRBV6-5; d_call: .; j_call: TRBJ1-2; cdr3_nt: TGTGCCAGCAGTGAAGCCGTCCATGGCTACACCTTC; cdr3_aa: CASSEAVHGYTF
clone_size: .; v_call: TRBV5-5; d_call: TRBD1; j_call: TRBJ2-3; cdr3_nt: TGTGCCAGCAGCCCGCGCCAGGGGGCGGGAGATACGCAGTATTTT; cdr3_aa: CASSPRQGAGDTQYF
clone_size: .; v_call: TRBV9; d_call: .; j_call: TRBJ2-2; cdr3_nt: TGTGCCAGCAGCGAGGGGGACGGTGACACCGGGGAGCTGTTTTTT; cdr3_aa: CASSEGDGDTGELFF
clone_size: many; v_call: TRBV7-2; d_call: .; j_call: TRBJ2-7; cdr3_nt: TGTGCCAGCAGCTTTATGGCGGGTCTTACCTACGAGCAGTACTTC; cdr3_aa: CASSFMAGLTYEQYF
clone_size: .; v_call: TRBV9; d_call: .; j_call: TRBJ2-1; cdr3_nt: TGTGCCAGCAGCGCCGGACAGTTAGTTGAGCAGTTCTTC; cdr3_aa: CASSAGQLVEQFF
clone_size: once; v_call: TRBV6-5; d_call: .; j_call: TRBJ1-5; cdr3_nt: TGTGCCAGCAGTGAAGAGCTCAATCAGCCCCAGCATTTT; cdr3_aa: CASSEELNQPQHF
clone_size: .; v_call: TRBV11-2; d_call: .; j_call: TRBJ1-1; cdr3_nt: TGTGCCAGCAGCTCATACCAGGGGCGAACTGAAGCTTTCTTT; cdr3_aa: CASSSYQGRTEAFF
clone_size: few; v_call: TRBV6-6; d_call: TRBD1; j_call: TRBJ1-6; cdr3_nt: TGTGCCAGCAGGCGGGACAGCGAAAATAATTCACCCCTCCACTTT; cdr3_aa: CASRRDSENNSPLHF
clone_size: .; v_call: TRBV7-9; d_call: .; j_call: TRBJ1-1; cdr3_nt: TGTGCCAGCAGCTTACTGTCGGTGAACACTGAAGCTTTCTTT; cdr3_aa: CASSLLSVNTEAFF
clone_size: .; v_call: TRBV6-6; d_call: .; j_call: TRBJ2-5; cdr3_nt: TGTGCCAGCAGTTTCGACTTCAAGGTTGTTGACTTC; cdr3_aa: CASSFDFKVVDF
clone_size: few; v_call: TRBV2; d_call: .; j_call: TRBJ1-1; cdr3_nt: TGTGCCAGATTCGGACAGCCGAACACTGAAGCTTTCTTT; cdr3_aa: CARFGQPNTEAFF
clone_size: .; v_call: TRBV5-1; d_call: .; j_call: TRBJ2-7; cdr3_nt: TGCGCCGGCGGGCCCCACTACGAGCAGTACTTC; cdr3_aa: CAGGPHYEQYF
clone_size: .; v_call: TRBV2; d_call: .; j_call: TRBJ2-7; cdr3_nt: TGTGCCAGCATCCTTTCCTACGAGCAGTACTTC; cdr3_aa: CASILSYEQYF
clone_size: .; v_call: TRBV6-1; d_call: .; j_call: TRBJ2-7; cdr3_nt: TGTGCCAGCGTTCGACGGGGTTTCTACGAGCAGTACTTC; cdr3_aa: CASVRRGFYEQYF
clone_size: .; v_call: TRBV7-3; d_call: TRBD2; j_call: TRBJ2-1; cdr3_nt: TGTGCCAGCAGCTCGACTAGCGGGGGGTACAATGAGCAGTTCTTC; cdr3_aa: CASSSTSGGYNEQFF
clone_size: few; v_call: TRBV7-6; d_call: .; j_call: TRBJ1-2; cdr3_nt: TGTGCCAGCAGCCCGTACCCCCTCGGTGGCTACACCTTC; cdr3_aa: CASSPYPLGGYTF
clone_size: .; v_call: TRBV11-2; d_call: .; j_call: TRBJ2-5; cdr3_nt: TGTGCCAGCAGCTTAGCCCCCCGGCAAGAGACCCAGTACTTC; cdr3_aa: CASSLAPRQETQYF
clone_size: .; v_call: TRBV7-9; d_call: .; j_call: TRBJ1-3; cdr3_nt: TGTGCCAGCAGCTTAGGGAGTGATGGAAACACCATATATTTT; cdr3_aa: CASSLGSDGNTIYF
clone_size: .; v_call: TRBV2; d_call: .; j_call: TRBJ1-1; cdr3_nt: TGTGCCAGCACCGGAGCTCAGGGGCAGAACACTGAAGCTTTCTTT; cdr3_aa: CASTGAQGQNTEAFF
clone_size: .; v_call: TRBV30; d_call: TRBD1; j_call: TRBJ1-2; cdr3_nt: TGTGCCTGGAGCCAAATTCGGACAGGGTATGGCTACACCTTC; cdr3_aa: CAWSQIRTGYGYTF
clone_size: .; v_call: TRBV7-9; d_call: TRBD1; j_call: TRBJ1-1; cdr3_nt: TGTGCCAGCAGCGTCCGGGACAGAGAAGCTTTCTTT; cdr3_aa: CASSVRDREAFF
clone_size: .; v_call: TRBV6-1; d_call: .; j_call: TRBJ2-7; cdr3_nt: TGTGCCAGCGGGAGCTCCTACGAGCAGTACTTC; cdr3_aa: CASGSSYEQYF
clone_size: .; v_call: TRBV6-5; d_call: .; j_call: TRBJ1-2; cdr3_nt: TGTGCCAGCAGCCGCCGGACAGAAATTGGCTACACCTTC; cdr3_aa: CASSRRTEIGYTF
clone_size: .; v_call: TRBV6-6; d_call: .; j_call: TRBJ2-7; cdr3_nt: TGTGCCAGCAGCCCCTATACAGGAACCTACGAGCAGTACTTC; cdr3_aa: CASSPYTGTYEQYF
clone_size: .; v_call: TRBV28; d_call: .; j_call: TRBJ1-1; cdr3_nt: TGTGCCAGCAGTTTACCAGGGGCCACTGAAGCTTTCTTT; cdr3_aa: CASSLPGATEAFF
clone_size: .; v_call: TRBV28; d_call: .; j_call: TRBJ1-6; cdr3_nt: TGTGCCAGCATAAGGGGTGTAGGTTCACCCCTCCACTTT; cdr3_aa: CASIRGVGSPLHF
clone_size: once; v_call: TRBV7-2; d_call: .; j_call: TRBJ2-4; cdr3_nt: TGTGCCAGCTCAGCGGACGGAAACATTCAGTACTTC; cdr3_aa: CASSADGNIQYF